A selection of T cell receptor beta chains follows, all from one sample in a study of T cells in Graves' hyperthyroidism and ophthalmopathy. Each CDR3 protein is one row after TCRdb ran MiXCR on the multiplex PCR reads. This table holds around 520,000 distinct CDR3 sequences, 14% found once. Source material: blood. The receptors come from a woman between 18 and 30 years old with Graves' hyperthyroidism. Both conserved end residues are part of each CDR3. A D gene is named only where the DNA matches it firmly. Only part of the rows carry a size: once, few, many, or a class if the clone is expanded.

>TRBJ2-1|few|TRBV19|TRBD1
CASSGIGLTGRGNEQFF
TGTGCCAGTAGCGGAATCGGCCTGACAGGGAGAGGCAATGAGCAGTTCTTC
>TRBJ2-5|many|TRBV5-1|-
CASSFPETQETQYF
TGCGCCAGCAGCTTCCCTGAGACCCAAGAGACCCAGTACTTC
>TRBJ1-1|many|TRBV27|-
CASSRPGGNTEAFF
TGTGCCAGCAGTCGCCCGGGCGGGAACACTGAAGCTTTCTTT
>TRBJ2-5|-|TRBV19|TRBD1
CASSPGTEEETQYF
TGTGCCAGTAGTCCCGGGACAGAGGAAGAGACCCAGTACTTC
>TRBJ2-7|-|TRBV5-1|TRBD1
CASSPWTGREYEQYF
TGCGCCAGCAGCCCCTGGACAGGGCGAGAATACGAGCAGTACTTC
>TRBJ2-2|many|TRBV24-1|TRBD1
CATGTGSAGELFF
TGTGCCACAGGGACAGGGTCTGCCGGGGAGCTGTTTTTT
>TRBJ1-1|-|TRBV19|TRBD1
CASTGTGGATEAFF
TGTGCCAGTACCGGGACAGGGGGCGCGACTGAAGCTTTCTTT
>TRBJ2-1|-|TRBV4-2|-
CASSRLRRDEQFF
TGTGCCAGCAGCCGCCTACGCCGGGATGAGCAGTTCTTC
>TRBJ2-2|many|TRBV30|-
CAWKVRAGLALTGELFF
TGTGCCTGGAAGGTCCGTGCTGGGCTAGCCCTCACCGGGGAGCTGTTTTTT
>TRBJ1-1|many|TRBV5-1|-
CASSLGGRYDTEAFF
TGCGCCAGCAGCCTGGGAGGGAGGTATGACACTGAAGCTTTCTTT
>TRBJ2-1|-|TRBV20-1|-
CSARIADHPYNEQFF
TGCAGTGCTAGGATAGCGGACCATCCCTACAATGAGCAGTTCTTC
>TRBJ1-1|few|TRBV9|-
CASSVEPFGNTEAFF
TGTGCCAGCAGCGTAGAGCCTTTCGGGAACACTGAAGCTTTCTTT
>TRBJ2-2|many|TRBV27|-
CASSAQDMNTGELFF
TGTGCCAGCAGTGCACAGGATATGAACACCGGGGAGCTGTTTTTT
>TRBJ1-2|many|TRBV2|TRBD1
CASSGTGSYYGYTF
TGTGCCAGCAGTGGGACAGGGTCATACTATGGCTACACCTTC
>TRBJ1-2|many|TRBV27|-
CASSLSGQVGYTF
TGTGCCAGCAGTTTATCGGGCCAAGTTGGCTACACCTTC
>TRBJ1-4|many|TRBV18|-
CASSPGVYEKLFF
TGTGCCAGCTCACCAGGGGTCTATGAAAAACTGTTTTTT
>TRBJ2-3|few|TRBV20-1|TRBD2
CSARGLGTSGPRTQYF
TGCAGTGCTAGGGGCCTCGGGACTAGCGGCCCCCGTACGCAGTATTTT
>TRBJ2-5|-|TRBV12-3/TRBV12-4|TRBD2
CASSLILAGGLEETQYF
TGTGCCAGCAGTTTAATACTAGCGGGAGGGCTGGAAGAGACCCAGTACTTC
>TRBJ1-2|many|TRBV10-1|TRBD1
CASSESDRGRGYTF
TGCGCCAGCAGTGAGTCGGACAGGGGAAGGGGCTACACCTTC
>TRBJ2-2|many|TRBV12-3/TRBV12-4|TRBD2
CASRTSGRVSTGELFF
TGTGCCAGCCGGACTAGCGGGAGGGTTAGCACCGGGGAGCTGTTTTTT
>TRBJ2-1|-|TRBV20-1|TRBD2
CSARGLANYNEQFF
TGCAGTGCTAGAGGACTAGCGAATTACAATGAGCAGTTCTTC
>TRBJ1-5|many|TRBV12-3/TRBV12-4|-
CASSPKSGGNQPQHF
TGTGCCAGCAGTCCTAAATCCGGGGGGAATCAGCCCCAGCATTTT
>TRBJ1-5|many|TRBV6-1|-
CASTGSSNQPQHF
TGTGCCAGCACCGGGTCAAGCAATCAGCCCCAGCATTTT
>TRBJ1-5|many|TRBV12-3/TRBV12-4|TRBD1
CASSSSQGDQPQHF
TGTGCCAGCAGTTCCTCACAGGGGGATCAGCCCCAGCATTTT
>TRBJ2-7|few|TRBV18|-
CASSPPGFPGYEQYF
TGTGCCAGCTCACCACCAGGATTCCCCGGGTACGAGCAGTACTTC
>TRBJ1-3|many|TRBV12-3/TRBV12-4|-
CASRAGNTIYF
TGTGCCAGCCGGGCCGGAAACACCATATATTTT
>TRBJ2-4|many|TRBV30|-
CAWSQWGDIQYF
TGTGCCTGGAGTCAATGGGGGGACATTCAGTACTTC
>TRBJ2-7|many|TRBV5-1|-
CASSLGLTYEQYF
TGTGCCAGCAGTCTGGGCCTGACCTACGAGCAGTACTTC
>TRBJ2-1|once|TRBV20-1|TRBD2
CSARERGGIHEQFF
TGCAGTGCTAGAGAGCGCGGGGGGATACATGAGCAGTTCTTC
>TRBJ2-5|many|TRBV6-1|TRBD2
CATPGTSGETQYF
TGTGCCACCCCCGGGACTAGCGGTGAGACCCAGTACTTC
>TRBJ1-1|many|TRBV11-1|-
CASSFQESWSNTEAFF
TGTGCCAGCAGCTTTCAGGAGTCTTGGTCGAACACTGAAGCTTTCTTT
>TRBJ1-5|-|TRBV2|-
CASSGTRAHNQPQHF
TGTGCCAGCAGCGGGACCCGGGCGCACAATCAGCCCCAGCATTTT